What follows are 23 T cell receptor beta chains derived from one specimen sequenced in a study of cytomegalovirus exposure and HLA in healthy donors. 60 Vbeta and 13 Jbeta primers were used in PCR. Sequenced by immunoSEQ multiplex PCR; TCRdb stores in-frame clones only, minus some. Of approximately 70,000 clones in the sample, approximately 80% were seen once. The sequencing sample was made of PBMCs. The receptors shown here come from a woman under 40 in good health and CMV-seronegative.

The chain couples TRBV7-7 to TRBJ2-5, with D hard to call. The CDR3 is 13 residues long. Germline values: CDR1 SSHAT, CDR2 FNYEAQ (reference sequence). Trimming cost V 1 base and J 8 bases, with 11 bases left between them. The CDR3 region is CASSLVLQSTQYF. The CDR3 DNA follows: TGTGCCAGCAGCTTAGTGTTGCAGTCAACCCAGTACTTC. The variable domain in full, with the rest retrieved from reference TRBV7-7 and TRBJ2-5, is GAGVSQSPRYKVTKRGQDVTLRCDPISSHATLYWYQQALGQGPEFLTYFNYEAQPDKSGLPSDRFSAERPEGSISTLTIQRTEQRDSAMYRCASSLVLQSTQYFGPGTRLLVL.

The chain has TRBV18 and TRBJ1-1, with TRBD1 as a possible D gene (6 bases). Trimming took off 6 bases at V and 1 base at J, with 15 bases between the two ends. Germline V CDR1 and CDR2: KGHSH, LQKENI. The CDR3 is 15 amino acids. The CDR3 sequence is CASSWDNTPNTEAFF. The CDR3 coding sequence is TGTGCCAGCTCCTGGGACAACACACCGAACACTGAAGCTTTCTTT.

The sample holds one count of this clone. The V and J genes are TRBV5-1 and TRBJ2-5, with D perhaps matching TRBD2 (5 bases). Germline values: CDR1 SGHRS, CDR2 YFSETQ. V was shortened by 0 bases and J by 2 bases, with 14 bases between the two germline ends. The CDR3 consists of 16 residues. The CDR3 DNA is TGCGCCAGCAGCTTGGCCGGGAATCCTAGGCAAGAGACCCAGTACTTC. This gives the protein CASSLAGNPRQETQYF. Together with reference TRBV5-1 and TRBJ2-5, the CDR3 gives the full variable domain: KAGVTQTPRYLIKTRGQQVTLSCSPISGHRSVSWYQQTPGQGLQFLFEYFSETQRNKGNFPGRFSGRQFSNSRSEMNVSTLELGDSALYLCASSLAGNPRQETQYFGPGTRLLVL.

CDR3 amino acids: CASSIQRTSYEQYF. DNA for the CDR3: TGTGCCAGTAGTATACAGCGGACTAGCTACGAGCAGTACTTC. The chain employs TRBV19 and TRBJ2-7; TRBD2 matches at 7 bases. Losses at the gene ends were 2 bases for V and 3 bases for J; bases not matched to a gene: 4. Germline V gene lookup returns CDR1 LNHDA and CDR2 SQIVND (reference sequence). CDR3 size: 14 residues.

The chain has TRBV19 and TRBJ2-3; TRBD2 matches at 12 bases. The CDR3 sequence is 18 residues long. Germline V gives CDR1 LNHDA, CDR2 SQIVND (reference sequence). V was pared by 5 bases and J by 4 bases, with 13 bases of the junction left unmatched. CDR3 in DNA: TGTGCCAGTAGTTTCTCAAACGGACTAGCGGGGTTCTCAGATACGCAGTATTTT. Encoded protein: CASSFSNGLAGFSDTQYF.

The chain combines TRBV7-6 with TRBJ2-1; 9 bases are a match to TRBD2. With 2 bases clipped from V and 7 bases from J, the junction kept 6 bases outside the gene matches. The CDR3 has 15 amino acids. Germline values: CDR1 SGHVS, CDR2 FNYEAQ. The CDR3 sequence: CASSLWASGVNEQFF. CDR3 coding DNA: TGTGCCAGCAGCTTATGGGCTAGCGGGGTGAATGAGCAGTTCTTC.

The V and J genes are TRBV7-2 and TRBJ2-7, with a weak D call TRBD1 (6 bases). Per the germline V gene, CDR1 is SGHTA and CDR2 is FQGNSA. The CDR3 spans 13 residues. Trimming pared 2 bases from V and 1 base from J, leaving 6 bases between. DNA of the CDR3: TGTGCCAGCAGCTTAAGGGGGTCCTACGAGCAGTACTTC. It specifies CASSLRGSYEQYF.

The V call is TRBV28, the J call TRBJ2-7; no definite D call. Trimming removed 8 bases at V and 4 bases at J, with 6 bases between. The CDR3 spans 10 residues. The germline V gene has CDR1 MDHEN and CDR2 SYDVKM. CDR3 coding DNA: TGTGCCAGCGGGCCTTACGAGCAGTACTTC. This codes for CASGPYEQYF.

This sequence joins TRBV6-6 and TRBJ2-7; 9 nucleotides line up with TRBD2. CDR1 is MNHNY, CDR2 SVGAGI, per germline (reference sequence). The CDR3 spans 15 residues. Trimming cost V 8 bases and J 3 bases; bases outside gene matches: 11. The CDR3 DNA follows: TGTGCCAGCCTAGCGGGACACCTTTCGGGCTACGAGCAGTACTTC. Translated, it gives CASLAGHLSGYEQYF.

The chain joins TRBV6-4 to TRBJ2-3, with 10 nucleotides matching TRBD2. Germline trimming cut 5 bases from V and 0 bases from J; bases unmatched to any gene: 2. The CDR3 loop spans 15 amino acids. CDR1 and CDR2 (germline): MRHNA, SNTAGT. The CDR3 spells CASSRSGGSTDTQYF. Written as DNA, the CDR3 is TGTGCCAGCAGTCGTAGCGGGGGGAGCACAGATACGCAGTATTTT.

This chain joins TRBV5-5 and TRBJ1-2, with TRBD1 identical over 7 bases. CDR1 SGHKS and CDR2 YYEKEE come from the germline V gene (reference sequence). The CDR3 is 13 amino acids. The J segment lost 8 bases and the V segment lost 5 bases, leaving 9 bases of the junction unmatched. CDR3 protein: CASRETGLGGYTF. DNA of the CDR3: TGTGCCAGCAGAGAGACAGGGTTAGGAGGCTACACCTTC.

This sequence joins TRBV19 and TRBJ2-2, with a possible D match to TRBD2 (6 bases). Per germline, CDR1 LNHDA and CDR2 SQIVND (reference sequence). The CDR3 contains 16 residues. V lost 6 bases to trimming and J lost 1 base, with 15 bases between them. Here the CDR3 reads CASRPLAGGNTGELFF. CDR3 DNA: TGTGCCAGTAGACCCCTCGCCGGGGGGAACACCGGGGAGCTGTTTTTT.

V usage is TRBV28 and J usage is TRBJ1-1; D ambiguous. Germline CDR1 and CDR2: MDHEN and SYDVKM. This CDR3 has 11 amino acids. V gave up 1 base and J gave up 7 bases, with 4 bases separating them. The CDR3 is CASSLSREAFF. CDR3 nucleotide sequence: TGTGCCAGCAGTTTATCCCGTGAAGCTTTCTTT.

The chain combines TRBV6-5 with TRBJ2-3, with 7 bases that match TRBD1. Germline V gene sequence: CDR1 MNHEY, CDR2 SVGAGI. The CDR3 runs to 13 residues. V lost 6 bases to trimming and J lost 6 bases; unmatched junction nucleotides: 6. The CDR3 sequence: CASSITGADTQYF. Here the CDR3 DNA reads TGTGCCAGCAGCATCACAGGGGCGGATACGCAGTATTTT.

This CDR3 is CASSQDRGLAGRGGTDTQYF. DNA for the CDR3: TGCGCCAGCAGCCAAGATCGGGGGCTAGCGGGGAGGGGTGGCACAGATACGCAGTATTTT. The gene calls are TRBV4-1 and TRBJ2-3; 9 nucleotides line up with TRBD2. V shed 0 bases and J 1 base; nucleotides not matched to a gene: 14. Germline V CDR1 and CDR2: MGHRA, YSYEKL. The CDR3 has 20 residues.

V gene TRBV7-9 combines with J gene TRBJ2-6; 10 nucleotides align to TRBD1. The trim removed 8 bases at V and 2 bases at J, leaving 9 bases unmatched. This CDR3 is 17 amino acids long. Germline V gene lookup returns CDR1 SEHNR and CDR2 FQNEAQ (reference sequence). The DNA for the CDR3 is TGTGCCAGCCGACCGACAGGGGGCTTGCCTGGGGCCAACGTCCTGACTTTC. As protein: CASRPTGGLPGANVLTF.

About this clone itself: At one end the junction does not follow the germline gene, possibly because of a read error. The V call is TRBV6-5, the J call TRBJ2-7; 7 bases are shared with TRBD1. The germline gives CDR1 MNHEY, CDR2 SVGAGI. This CDR3 comprises 14 residues. The CDR3 DNA reads as TGTGCCAGCAGATACTACAGGGGCGCCTACGAGCAGTACTTC. Translation gives CASRYYRGAYEQYF.

This clone was seen just once. The CDR3, as DNA: TGTGCCAGCAGTGACTCAACGGTCGGGGGCTACACCTTC. Residues: CASSDSTVGGYTF. V and J are TRBV6-4 and TRBJ1-2; D call uncertain. Germline-derived CDR1 and CDR2 are MRHNA and SNTAGT. This CDR3 comprises 13 residues. Trimming took 0 bases from V and 8 from J, leaving 10 bases between them.

For the CDR3, the DNA is TGTGCCAGCAGAAGTCAGGGGGTTACGATCTATGGCTACACCTTC. This encodes CASRSQGVTIYGYTF. The chain combines TRBV2 with TRBJ1-2, with 7 positions matching TRBD1. Germline CDR1 SNHLY, CDR2 FYNNEI. V shed 6 bases and J 4 bases; nucleotides not matched to a gene: 11. The CDR3 contains 15 residues.

The rearrangement uses TRBV28 and TRBJ2-5; 9 bases align to TRBD1. The CDR3 loop spans 17 amino acids. V lost 3 bases, J lost 3 bases, and 11 bases stayed unmatched. The germline V gene has CDR1 MDHEN and CDR2 SYDVKM. The CDR3 protein is CASSFYLGDREEETQYF. The CDR3 DNA follows: TGTGCCAGCAGTTTTTACTTAGGGGACAGGGAGGAAGAGACCCAGTACTTC.

The chain employs TRBV6-5 and TRBJ1-2; TRBD1 matches 8 bases. Germline values: CDR1 MNHEY, CDR2 SVGAGI. CDR3 length equals 15 residues. Losses at the gene ends were 2 bases for V and 0 bases for J; bases not matched to a gene: 2. The CDR3: CASSYGTGSNYGYTF. The CDR3 bases are TGTGCCAGCAGTTACGGGACAGGCTCTAACTATGGCTACACCTTC.

This clone was seen only a few times. The chain combines TRBV7-2 with TRBJ1-2; possible D gene TRBD1, 6 bases. Deletions cut 2 bases from V and 5 bases from J, with 12 bases between. CDR1 and CDR2 from the germline V gene are SGHTA and FQGNSA. This CDR3 has 14 amino acids. Here the CDR3 reads CASSLWDTGYGYTF. The DNA for the CDR3 is TGTGCCAGCAGCTTATGGGACACGGGTTATGGCTACACCTTC.

This rearrangement joins TRBV7-9 to TRBJ2-5; D not resolved. V lost 3 bases, J lost 2 bases, and 10 bases lay in between. The CDR3 covers 14 residues. The germline V gene has CDR1 SEHNR and CDR2 FQNEAQ (reference sequence). CDR3: CASSFKTSQETQYF. The CDR3 DNA reads TGTGCCAGCAGCTTTAAGACATCACAAGAGACCCAGTACTTC.